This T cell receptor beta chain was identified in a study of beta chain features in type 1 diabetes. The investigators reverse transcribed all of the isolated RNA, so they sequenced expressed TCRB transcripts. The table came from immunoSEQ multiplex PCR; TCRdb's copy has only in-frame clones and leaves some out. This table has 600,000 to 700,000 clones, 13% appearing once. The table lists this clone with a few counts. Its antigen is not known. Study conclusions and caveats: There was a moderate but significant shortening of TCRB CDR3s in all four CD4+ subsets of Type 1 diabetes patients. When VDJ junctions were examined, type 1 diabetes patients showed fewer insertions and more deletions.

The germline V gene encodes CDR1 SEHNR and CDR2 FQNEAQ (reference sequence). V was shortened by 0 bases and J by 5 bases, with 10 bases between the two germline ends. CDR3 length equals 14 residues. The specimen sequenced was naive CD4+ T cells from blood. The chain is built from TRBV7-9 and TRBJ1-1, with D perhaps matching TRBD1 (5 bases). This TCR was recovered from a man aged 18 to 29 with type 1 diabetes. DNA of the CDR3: TGTGCCAGCAGCTTAGCAGGGGAGCGGACTGAAGCTTTCTTT. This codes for CASSLAGERTEAFF.